Below are 6 T cell receptor beta chains sequenced from a single sample in a study of a mutant IDH1 vaccine in newly diagnosed glioma. Method: immunoSEQ multiplex PCR; TCRdb's copy keeps in-frame clones and lacks some. This table holds about 88,000 clones, approximately 80% found once. The time point here: baseline, week 1 (first vaccination visit). The treatment here: pre-vaccination baseline after standard-of-care therapy. The starting material was PBMCs, obtained from a glioma patient treated with radiotherapy, temozolomide or both. The receptor set was obtained from a man between 35 and 55 years old with glioma. Some clones in this sample may be carry-over from other donors' samples.

This clone was seen more than once but under ten times. The V call is TRBV5-6, the J call TRBJ1-2; TRBD1 matches 7 bases. Germline CDR1 SGHDT, CDR2 YYEEEE. This CDR3 region has 14 residues. The V gene end was trimmed by 4 bases and the J gene end by 4 bases; junction bases not matched to a gene: 7. The CDR3 DNA reads as TGTGCCAGCAGCCGCCGGACAGGACCCTATGGCTACACCTTC. It is translated as CASSRRTGPYGYTF.

This chain links TRBV5-4 with TRBJ2-7; the match to TRBD2 covers 10 bases. After removal of 5 bases from V and 4 bases from J, the junction contained 9 bases not matched to a gene. CDR3 size: 15 residues. Germline V lookup: CDR1 SGHNT, CDR2 YYREEE (reference sequence). The CDR3 DNA reads as TGTGCCAGCAGTCCCGAAGCGGGGGGGCTGTACGAGCAGTACTTC. This sequence encodes CASSPEAGGLYEQYF.

The rearrangement joins TRBV5-6 to TRBJ1-5, with TRBD1 matching 7 bases. The CDR3 is 14 residues long. Germline values: CDR1 SGHDT, CDR2 YYEEEE. The junction had 11 bases not matched to a gene; V was cut back by 5 bases and J by 9 bases. The CDR3 DNA sequence: TGTGCCAGCAGGGTGCAGGGGGGAGGTTCGCCCCAGCATTTT. Translating gives CASRVQGGGSPQHF. Full variable domain (rest looked up from reference TRBV5-6 and TRBJ1-5): DAGVTQSPTHLIKTRGQQVTLRCSPKSGHDTVSWYQQALGQGPQFIFQYYEEEERQRGNFPDRFSGHQFPNYSSELNVNALLLGDSALYLCASRVQGGGSPQHFGDGTRLSIL.

This clone was seen a single time. The rearrangement joins TRBV6-6 to TRBJ1-5, with 8 bases that match TRBD1. The CDR3 loop spans 15 amino acids. V lost 5 bases and J lost 9; bases outside the gene matches: 12. Germline lookup yields CDR1 MNHNY and CDR2 SVGAGI (reference sequence). CDR3 DNA: TGTGCCAGCAGTAACCCAGACAGGGGCGAGTGGCCCCAGCATTTT. This codes for CASSNPDRGEWPQHF.

The sample holds one count of this clone. The genes are TRBV5-4 and TRBJ2-7; 10 bases are shared with TRBD2. The length of the CDR3 is 14 residues. V dropped 4 bases and J dropped 1; count of bases not matched to a gene: 2. Germline loops: CDR1 SGHNT, CDR2 YYREEE (reference sequence). The DNA of the CDR3 is TGTGCCAGCAGCCCTAGCGGGGGATCCTACGAGCAGTACTTC. Residues: CASSPSGGSYEQYF.

The chain links TRBV5-6 to TRBJ1-4; D remains unclear. Trimming took 2 bases from V and 7 from J, leaving 18 bases between them. The germline gives CDR1 SGHDT, CDR2 YYEEEE. The CDR3 sequence is 16 residues long. The CDR3 sequence: CASSFLSGLASEKLFF. CDR3 DNA: TGTGCCAGCAGCTTCCTTTCGGGCCTAGCGAGTGAAAAACTGTTTTTT.